The 20 T cell receptor beta chains presented below share a single source sample, sequenced in a study of T cell changes during pregnancy in multiple sclerosis. TCRdb's table, derived via immunoSEQ multiplex PCR, lists solely in-frame clones and lacks some. The repertoire holds 55,000 to 70,000 clones, 93% seen once, with under 2% in the top ten. Sequencing used peripheral blood, obtained after pregnancy. The origin of the receptors is a female donor with multiple sclerosis, enrolled in a pregnancy study.

This chain uses TRBV5-4 with TRBJ1-2, with D unresolved. Germline V gene lookup returns CDR1 SGHNT and CDR2 YYREEE (reference sequence). Trimming took off 3 bases at V and 4 bases at J, with 13 bases between the two ends. This CDR3 comprises 14 residues. CDR3 nucleotides: TGTGCCAGCAGCTGGGCAGGATCTATCTATGGCTACACCTTC. Amino acids: CASSWAGSIYGYTF.

Here the CDR3 DNA reads TGTGCCATCGACGCTAGCGGCACAGATACGCAGTATTTT. It is translated as CAIDASGTDTQYF. The V and J genes are TRBV10-3 and TRBJ2-3, with D possibly matching TRBD2 (6 bases). The V end lost 8 bases, the J end lost 1 base, and 10 bases lay between the germline ends. From germline, CDR1 is ENHRY and CDR2 SYGVKD. There are 13 residues in the CDR3.

The V call is TRBV27, the J call TRBJ1-3; D is perhaps TRBD1 (5 bases). Germline CDR1 and CDR2: MNHEY and SMNVEV (reference sequence). V shed 3 bases and J shed 0 bases, with 9 bases lying between them. CDR3 length: 15 amino acids. The CDR3 sequence: CASSFRGSSGNTIYF. Here the CDR3 DNA reads TGTGCCAGCAGTTTTCGGGGGAGCTCTGGAAACACCATATATTTT.

This clone has just one count. This chain uses TRBV7-9 with TRBJ1-5; D remains ambiguous. The CDR3 covers 13 residues. V was pared by 1 base and J by 11 bases, with 12 bases between. The germline V gene encodes CDR1 SEHNR and CDR2 FQNEAQ (reference sequence). The CDR3 DNA follows: TGTGCCAGCAGCTTAGACGGCGGATGGTCCCAGCATTTT. It yields the protein CASSLDGGWSQHF.

V usage is TRBV4-3 and J usage is TRBJ2-1; D is uncertain. There are 16 residues in the CDR3. V was trimmed by 0 bases and J by 7 bases, leaving 16 bases between them. Germline V CDR1 and CDR2: LGHNA, YSLEER. CDR3 loop: CASSQDRNSLGNEQFF. The CDR3 DNA sequence: TGCGCCAGCAGCCAAGACCGAAACTCGCTCGGGAATGAGCAGTTCTTC.

This chain connects TRBV7-9 to TRBJ1-4; D is uncertain. The CDR3 extends over 15 amino acids. Germline CDR1 and CDR2: SEHNR and FQNEAQ (reference sequence). The germline V and J ends were trimmed by 4 bases and 1 base, with 10 bases remaining between them. Here the CDR3 DNA reads TGTGCCAGCAGCTCTTTTGGCGGAACTAATGAAAAACTGTTTTTT. Translation gives CASSSFGGTNEKLFF.

This clone came up once. The genes are TRBV10-3 and TRBJ2-3; 11 positions match TRBD2. The CDR3 length is 14 residues. The trim removed 4 bases at V and 5 bases at J, leaving 2 bases unmatched. Per the germline V gene, CDR1 is ENHRY and CDR2 is SYGVKD. The CDR3 region has the DNA TGTGCCATCAGTGGACTAGCGGGACGAGATACGCAGTATTTT. It is translated as CAISGLAGRDTQYF.

This chain uses TRBV7-2 with TRBJ1-2; D might be TRBD1 (6 bases). Germline loops: CDR1 SGHTA, CDR2 FQGNSA. The ends were cut back, 4 bases at V and 4 bases at J, with 16 bases in the middle. This CDR3 contains 15 residues. The CDR3 is CASSSDLGGGYGYTF. The CDR3 DNA sequence: TGTGCCAGCAGCTCCGACTTAGGGGGGGGCTATGGCTACACCTTC.

CDR3 region: CSVRTPDSSTF. The DNA for the CDR3 is TGCAGCGTTCGTACCCCGGACAGTTCCACCTTC. The V and J genes are TRBV29-1 and TRBJ1-2; maybe TRBD1 (6 bases). The V gene's germline CDR1 is SQVTM and CDR2 ANQGSEA. The length of the CDR3 is 11 residues. The V and J ends lost 5 bases and 13 bases respectively, with 17 bases between them. The whole variable domain, remainder taken from reference TRBV29-1 and TRBJ1-2, is SAVISQKPSRDICQRGTSLTIQCQVDSQVTMMFWYRQQPGQSLTLIATANQGSEATYESGFVIDKFPISRPNLTFSTLTVSNMSPEDSSIYLCSVRTPDSSTFGSGTRLTVV.

The V call is TRBV2, the J call TRBJ1-3; tentative D call: TRBD1 (6 bases). The CDR3 has 15 residues. Looked up from germline, CDR1 is SNHLY and CDR2 is FYNNEI. Deletions cut 5 bases from V and 1 base from J, with 12 bases between. CDR3 region: CASSNKGVSGNTIYF. The CDR3 DNA reads as TGTGCCAGCAGTAACAAGGGGGTATCTGGAAACACCATATATTTT.

J is TRBJ1-5 and V is TRBV7-9, with D tentatively TRBD1 (6 bases). The V end lost 5 bases, the J end lost 10 bases, and 27 bases lay between the germline ends. Germline V CDR1 and CDR2: SEHNR, FQNEAQ (reference sequence). This CDR3 has 17 residues. The CDR3: CASSLQAGAGVRSPQHF. Here the CDR3 DNA reads TGTGCCAGCAGCCTGCAGGCGGGGGCAGGGGTACGTTCACCCCAGCATTTT.

The V gene is TRBV7-2, the J gene TRBJ2-3; 7 nucleotides align to TRBD1. Trimming at V came to 8 bases and at J to 2 bases, leaving 10 bases not matched to a gene. The CDR3 loop spans 15 amino acids. CDR1 SGHTA and CDR2 FQGNSA come from the germline V gene. DNA of the CDR3: TGTGCCAGCCTGCCTCAGGGACAGATCACAGATACGCAGTATTTT. Amino acid sequence: CASLPQGQITDTQYF.

This chain joins TRBV6-5 and TRBJ2-2; D is ambiguous. The CDR3 has 15 amino acids. Trimming took off 8 bases at V and 7 bases at J, with 20 bases between the two ends. Germline CDR1 MNHEY, CDR2 SVGAGI. Written as DNA, the CDR3 is TGTGCCAGCGGCCTAGTTCGACCTTATTACGGGGAGCTGTTTTTT. Protein sequence: CASGLVRPYYGELFF.

The chain recombines TRBV30 with TRBJ2-5; 10 bases are a match to TRBD2. This CDR3 spans 14 amino acids. J was trimmed by 3 bases and V by 4 bases; bases with no gene match: 5. Germline V gene data show CDR1 as GTSNPN and CDR2 as SVGIG (reference sequence). CDR3 loop: CAWNLLAGKETQYF. CDR3 nucleotides: TGTGCCTGGAACCTACTAGCGGGAAAAGAGACCCAGTACTTC. Full variable domain (missing parts from reference TRBV30 and TRBJ2-5): SQTIHQWPATLVQPVGSPLSLECTVEGTSNPNLYWYRQAAGRGLQLLFYSVGIGQISSEVPQNLSASRPQDRQFILSSKKLLLSDSGFYLCAWNLLAGKETQYFGPGTRLLVL.

The chain links TRBV9 to TRBJ2-1; D perhaps matches TRBD2 (5 bases). This CDR3 is 16 amino acids long. V lost 4 bases and J 2 bases, leaving 16 bases between the germline ends. Germline V gene sequence: CDR1 SGDLS, CDR2 YYNGEE. Here the CDR3 DNA reads TGTGCCAGCAGCCCCGGGAAATGGCGGGCCTACAATGAGCAGTTCTTC. It is translated as CASSPGKWRAYNEQFF. Drawing the rest from reference TRBV9 and TRBJ2-1, the complete variable domain is DSGVTQTPKHLITATGQRVTLRCSPRSGDLSVYWYQQSLDQGLQFLIQYYNGEERAKGNILERFSAQQFPDLHSELNLSSLELGDSALYFCASSPGKWRAYNEQFFGPGTRLTVL.

The gene calls are TRBV18 and TRBJ2-2; TRBD1 aligns across 9 bases. Losses at the gene ends were 3 bases for V and 4 bases for J; bases not matched to a gene: 21. The CDR3 consists of 21 residues. Germline V CDR1 and CDR2: KGHSH, LQKENI. This CDR3 reads CASSPVSTTGGKDTTTGELFF. DNA of the CDR3: TGTGCCAGCTCACCGGTCTCCACTACAGGGGGCAAGGATACCACCACCGGGGAGCTGTTTTTT.

The chain uses TRBV7-9 and TRBJ2-7; a possible D gene is TRBD2 (5 bases). The CDR3 totals 13 residues. CDR1 is SEHNR, CDR2 FQNEAQ, per germline (reference sequence). Trimming took off 4 bases at V and 6 bases at J, with 13 bases between the two ends. This CDR3 is CASSSLIEGEQYF. The CDR3 DNA follows: TGTGCCAGCAGCTCCCTTATTGAGGGCGAGCAGTACTTC.

The chain joins TRBV19 to TRBJ2-7, with D hard to call. This CDR3 has 12 amino acids. V lost 4 bases and J lost 6, with 10 bases in between. Germline V gene lookup returns CDR1 LNHDA and CDR2 SQIVND (reference sequence). The CDR3 nucleotides read TGTGCCAGTAGTACTGCCTCGGGCGAGCAGTACTTC. Encoded protein: CASSTASGEQYF.

The V gene is TRBV29-1, the J gene TRBJ2-7, with TRBD1 matching over 9 bases. The V gene's germline CDR1 is SQVTM and CDR2 ANQGSEA. V lost 7 bases and J lost 0; bases outside the gene matches: 10. The CDR3 is made up of 15 amino acids. This CDR3 is CSAVRWGQGSYEQYF. For the CDR3, the DNA is TGCAGCGCCGTGCGGTGGGGACAGGGCTCCTACGAGCAGTACTTC.

The V gene is TRBV4-3, the J gene TRBJ2-7; TRBD2 agrees at 9 bases. The germline CDR1 and CDR2 sequences are LGHNA and YSLEER. This CDR3 is 15 amino acids long. After removal of 3 bases from V and 4 bases from J, the junction contained 7 bases not matched to a gene. DNA for the CDR3: TGCGCCAGCAGCCAGGTAGCGGGAGTCGGATACGAGCAGTACTTC. Residues: CASSQVAGVGYEQYF.